Sequencing of this T cell receptor (beta chain) was carried out in a study of prognosis after radiotherapy for stage I lung cancer. About the study: The study recorded squamous cell carcinoma in several patients and adenocarcinoma in some twelve. Study observations and caveats: Reduced unique TCR clone counts were recorded after stereotactic body radiation therapy, with a median of approximately 10,000 versus 7,000. It was reported that patients with metastases and those without them differed in TRBV and TRBJ gene usage.

As concerns this clonotype: Its antigen is unknown.

Template was genomic DNA; TCR beta CDR3 amplified in two multiplex PCR rounds. Amplification during the initial PCR round employed primers specific to each TRBV and TRBJ gene. PCR proceeded to a second round, and that round used universal primers. TCRdb ran MiXCR on the multiplex PCR reads and lists one entry per CDR3 protein. Of about 27,000 distinct CDR3 sequences listed, roughly 46% are singletons. The CDR3 consists of 15 residues. V lost 1 base, J lost 13 bases, and 8 bases stayed unmatched. In germline, CDR1 is SGHTA, CDR2 FQGNSA. This specimen consisted of PBMCs, obtained before or after stereotactic body radiation therapy (not recorded which). The TCR sequence derives from a donor older than 45 with non-small cell lung cancer. J is TRBJ2-3 and V is TRBV7-2; 13 positions agree with TRBD2. The CDR3 DNA reads as TGTGCCAGCAGCTTAGAGGTGGGACTAGCGGGACGGGAGTATTTT. Its translation: CASSLEVGLAGREYF.